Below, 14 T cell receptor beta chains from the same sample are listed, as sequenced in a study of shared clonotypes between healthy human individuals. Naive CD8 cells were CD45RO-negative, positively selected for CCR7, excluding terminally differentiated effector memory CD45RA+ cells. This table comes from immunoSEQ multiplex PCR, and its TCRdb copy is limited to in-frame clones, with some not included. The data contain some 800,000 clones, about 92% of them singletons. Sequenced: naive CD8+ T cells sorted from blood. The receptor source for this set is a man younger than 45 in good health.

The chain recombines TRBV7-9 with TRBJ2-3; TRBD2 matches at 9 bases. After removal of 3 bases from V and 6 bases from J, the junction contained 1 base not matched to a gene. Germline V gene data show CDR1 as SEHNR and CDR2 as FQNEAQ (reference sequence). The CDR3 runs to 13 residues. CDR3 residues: CASSFGLADTQYF. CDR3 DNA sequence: TGTGCCAGCAGCTTCGGACTAGCGGATACGCAGTATTTT.

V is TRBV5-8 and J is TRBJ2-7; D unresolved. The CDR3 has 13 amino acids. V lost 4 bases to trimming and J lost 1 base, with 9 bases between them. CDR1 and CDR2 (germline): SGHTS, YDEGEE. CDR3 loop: CASSQDLSYEQYF. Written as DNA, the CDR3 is TGTGCCAGCAGCCAAGACCTTTCCTACGAGCAGTACTTC. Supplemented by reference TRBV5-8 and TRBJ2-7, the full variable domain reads EAGVTQSPTHLIKTRGQQATLRCSPISGHTSVYWYQQALGLGLQFLLWYDEGEERNRGNFPPRFSGRQFPNYSSELNVNALELEDSALYLCASSQDLSYEQYFGPGTRLTVT.

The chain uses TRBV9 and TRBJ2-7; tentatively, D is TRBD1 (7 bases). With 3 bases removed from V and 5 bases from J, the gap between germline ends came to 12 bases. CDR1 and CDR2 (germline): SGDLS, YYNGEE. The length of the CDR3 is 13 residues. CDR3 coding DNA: TGTGCCAGCAGCGCAGGGGGGTTCGACGAGCAGTACTTC. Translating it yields CASSAGGFDEQYF. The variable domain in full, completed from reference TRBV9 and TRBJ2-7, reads DSGVTQTPKHLITATGQRVTLRCSPRSGDLSVYWYQQSLDQGLQFLIQYYNGEERAKGNILERFSAQQFPDLHSELNLSSLELGDSALYFCASSAGGFDEQYFGPGTRLTVT.

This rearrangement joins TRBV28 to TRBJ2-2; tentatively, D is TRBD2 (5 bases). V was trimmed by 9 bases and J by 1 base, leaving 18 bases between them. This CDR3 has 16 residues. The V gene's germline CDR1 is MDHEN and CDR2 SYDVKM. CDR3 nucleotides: TGTGCCAGTAGCACGGGGAAATGGCTGAACACCGGGGAGCTGTTTTTT. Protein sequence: CASSTGKWLNTGELFF.

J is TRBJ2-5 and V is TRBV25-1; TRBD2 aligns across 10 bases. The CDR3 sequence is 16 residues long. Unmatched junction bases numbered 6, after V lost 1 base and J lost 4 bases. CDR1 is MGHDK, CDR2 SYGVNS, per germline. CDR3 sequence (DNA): TGTGCCAGCAGTGAATCGACTAGCGGGTTAGGAGAGACCCAGTACTTC. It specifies CASSESTSGLGETQYF.

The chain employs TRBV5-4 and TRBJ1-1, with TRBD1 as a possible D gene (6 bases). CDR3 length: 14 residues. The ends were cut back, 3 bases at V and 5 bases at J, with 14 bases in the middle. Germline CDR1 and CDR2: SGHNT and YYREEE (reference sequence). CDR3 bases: TGTGCCAGCAGCTCCCGGACAGCGGAAACTGAAGCTTTCTTT. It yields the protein CASSSRTAETEAFF.

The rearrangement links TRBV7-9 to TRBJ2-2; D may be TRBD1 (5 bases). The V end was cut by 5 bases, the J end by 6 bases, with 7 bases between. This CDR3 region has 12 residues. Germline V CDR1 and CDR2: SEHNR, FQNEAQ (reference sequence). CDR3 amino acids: CASSVQAGELFF. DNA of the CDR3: TGTGCCAGCAGCGTACAGGCCGGGGAGCTGTTTTTT.

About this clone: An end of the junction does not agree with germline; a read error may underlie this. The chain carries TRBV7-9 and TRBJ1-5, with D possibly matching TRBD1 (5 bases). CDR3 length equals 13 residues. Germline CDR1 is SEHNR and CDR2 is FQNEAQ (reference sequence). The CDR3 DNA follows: TGTGCCAGCAGCTCCCCATCCGGGACGGTTGCTTCCTTT. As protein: CASSSPSGTVASF.

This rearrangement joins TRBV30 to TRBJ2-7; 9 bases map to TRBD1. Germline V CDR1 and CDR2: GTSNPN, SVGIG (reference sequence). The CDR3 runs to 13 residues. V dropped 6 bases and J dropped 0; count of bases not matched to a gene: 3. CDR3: CACGQGTSYEQYF. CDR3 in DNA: TGTGCCTGCGGACAGGGGACCTCCTACGAGCAGTACTTC.

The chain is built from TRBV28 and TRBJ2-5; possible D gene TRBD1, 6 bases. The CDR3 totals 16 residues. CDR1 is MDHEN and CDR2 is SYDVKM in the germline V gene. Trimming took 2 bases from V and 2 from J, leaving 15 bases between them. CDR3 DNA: TGTGCCAGCAGTTTAATGGACAGAAAGAATCAAGAGACCCAGTACTTC. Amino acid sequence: CASSLMDRKNQETQYF.

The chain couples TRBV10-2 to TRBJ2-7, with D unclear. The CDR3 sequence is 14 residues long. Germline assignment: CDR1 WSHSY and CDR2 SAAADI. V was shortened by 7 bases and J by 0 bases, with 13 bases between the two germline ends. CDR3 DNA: TGCGCCAGCACGGAAAGCCTGGGCTCCTACGAGCAGTACTTC. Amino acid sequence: CASTESLGSYEQYF.

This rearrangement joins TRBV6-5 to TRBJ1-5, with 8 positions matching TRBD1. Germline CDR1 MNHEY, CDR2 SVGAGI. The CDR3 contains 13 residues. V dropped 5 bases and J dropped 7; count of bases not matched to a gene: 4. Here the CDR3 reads CASSPGGWQPQHF. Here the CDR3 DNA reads TGTGCCAGCAGTCCAGGGGGCTGGCAGCCCCAGCATTTT.

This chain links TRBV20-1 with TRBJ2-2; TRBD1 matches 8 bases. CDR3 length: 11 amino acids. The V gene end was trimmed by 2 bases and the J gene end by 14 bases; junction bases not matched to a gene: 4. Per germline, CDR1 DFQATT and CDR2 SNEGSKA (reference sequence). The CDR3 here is CSARTTGGLFF. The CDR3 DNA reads TGCAGTGCTAGAACCACAGGGGGACTGTTTTTT.

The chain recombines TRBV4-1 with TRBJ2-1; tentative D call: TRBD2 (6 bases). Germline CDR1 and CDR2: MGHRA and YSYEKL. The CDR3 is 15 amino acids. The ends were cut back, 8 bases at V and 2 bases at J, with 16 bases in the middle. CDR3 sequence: CASSDRDSPYNEQFF. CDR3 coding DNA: TGCGCCAGCTCGGACCGGGACTCTCCCTACAATGAGCAGTTCTTC.